This T cell receptor beta chain was recorded in a study of identical twins. Study-level points and caveats: Analyses based on zero insertions could be partly confounded by invariant MAIT and iNKT cells.

The CDR3 length is 15 residues. Germline CDR1 is SGHRS and CDR2 is YFSETQ. Among all donors, each was a healthy Caucasian. A few counts support this clonotype. Its antigen is as yet unknown. A read error may produce the germline difference seen at one junction end. It was template switching that added a universal primer site, and there were unique molecular identifiers on the cDNA. TCRdb reanalysed the 5' RACE reads using MiXCR and keeps one entry per CDR3 protein. This table holds about 240,000 distinct CDR3 sequences, 6% to 8% found once. These same data were also listed under a study on yellow fever vaccine responses in identical twins. As that report states: Each twin's T cell response to the vaccine was reported to look partly convergent and partly personalized.

This receptor was identified in a young woman in good health. This chain connects TRBV5-1 to TRBJ2-1; 9 bases align to TRBD2. Material for sequencing was CD8+ T cells sorted from blood. As DNA, the CDR3 is TGCGCCAGCAGCCTCGCGGGGGGGGGTTACAATGAGCGGTTCTTC. Its protein is CASSLAGGGYNERFF.